The clone carrying this T cell receptor beta chain was seen only a few times. Sequencing used immunoSEQ multiplex PCR; TCRdb keeps in-frame clones, though not all of them. Seen here are about half a million clones, about 88% observed once, and the top ten hold approximately 0.9%. This specimen comes from a study of blood T cell repertoires in COVID-19. Germline-derived CDR1 and CDR2 are SEHNR and FQNEAQ (reference sequence). V was clipped by 3 bases and J by 2 bases; unmatched bases: 7. This CDR3 has 16 residues. This receptor was taken from a man between 18 and 35 years old with COVID-19, enrolled during active disease. The chain joins TRBV7-9 to TRBJ1-2, with 9 bases fitting TRBD1. The sample taken for sequencing was peripheral blood. The CDR3 bases are TGTGCCAGCAGCTTTGGACAGGGGAGTAAGAACTATGGCTACACCTTC. The encoded protein is CASSFGQGSKNYGYTF.